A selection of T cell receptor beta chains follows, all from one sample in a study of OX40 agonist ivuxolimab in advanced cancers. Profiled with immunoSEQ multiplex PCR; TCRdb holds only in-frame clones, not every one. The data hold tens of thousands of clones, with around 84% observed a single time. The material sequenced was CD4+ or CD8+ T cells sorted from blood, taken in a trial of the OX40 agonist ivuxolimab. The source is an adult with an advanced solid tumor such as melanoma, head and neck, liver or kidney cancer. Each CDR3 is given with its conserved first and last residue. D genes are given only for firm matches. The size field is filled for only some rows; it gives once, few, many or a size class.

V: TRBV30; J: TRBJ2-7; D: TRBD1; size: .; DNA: TGTGCCTGGAGTGAAGGGGGCGCTTACGAGCAGTACTTC; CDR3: CAWSEGGAYEQYF
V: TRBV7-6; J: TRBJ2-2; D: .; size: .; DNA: TGTGCCAGCAGGTTCACCGGGGAGCTGTTTTTT; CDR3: CASRFTGELFF
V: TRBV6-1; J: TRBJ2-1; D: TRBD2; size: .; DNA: TGTGCCAGCAGTCAAGCTCCGGGACTAGCGGGAGCGGTCGAGCAGTTCTTC; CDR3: CASSQAPGLAGAVEQFF
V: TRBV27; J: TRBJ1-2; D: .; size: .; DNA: TGTGCCAGCAGTTTTACCCGAGTGGGAGCTGGCTATGGCTACACCTTC; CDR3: CASSFTRVGAGYGYTF
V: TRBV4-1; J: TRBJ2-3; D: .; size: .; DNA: TGCGCCAGCAGCCAAGATTCGGCGGGCATAGTGGATACGCAGTATTTT; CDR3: CASSQDSAGIVDTQYF
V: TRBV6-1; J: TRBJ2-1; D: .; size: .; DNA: TGTGCCAGCAAAGACAGCTCCTACAATGAGCAGTTCTTC; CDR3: CASKDSSYNEQFF
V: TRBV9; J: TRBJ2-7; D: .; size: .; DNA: TGTGCCAGCAGCGAATCAGGTACCGGTCCGATCGAGCAGTACTTC; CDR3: CASSESGTGPIEQYF
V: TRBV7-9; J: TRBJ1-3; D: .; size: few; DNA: TGTGCCAGCAGCTTAGCGGCTGGAAACACCATATATTTT; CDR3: CASSLAAGNTIYF
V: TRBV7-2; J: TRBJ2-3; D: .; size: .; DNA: TGTGCCAGCAGCCTCCACAGAGCTAGCACAGATACGCAGTATTTT; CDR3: CASSLHRASTDTQYF
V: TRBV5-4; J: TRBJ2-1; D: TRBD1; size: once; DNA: TGTGCCAGCGCTCCTGCAGGGGGTTTGAATGAGCAGTTCTTC; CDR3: CASAPAGGLNEQFF
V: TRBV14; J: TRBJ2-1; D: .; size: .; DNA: TGTGCCAGCAGCCGGAAACAAGGCCCCCTCTACAATGAGCAGTTCTTC; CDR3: CASSRKQGPLYNEQFF
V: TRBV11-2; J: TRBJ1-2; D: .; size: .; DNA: TGTGCCAGCAGCTTAGGATACTCAACTATGGCTGTTGGCTACACCTTC; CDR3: CASSLGYSTMAVGYTF